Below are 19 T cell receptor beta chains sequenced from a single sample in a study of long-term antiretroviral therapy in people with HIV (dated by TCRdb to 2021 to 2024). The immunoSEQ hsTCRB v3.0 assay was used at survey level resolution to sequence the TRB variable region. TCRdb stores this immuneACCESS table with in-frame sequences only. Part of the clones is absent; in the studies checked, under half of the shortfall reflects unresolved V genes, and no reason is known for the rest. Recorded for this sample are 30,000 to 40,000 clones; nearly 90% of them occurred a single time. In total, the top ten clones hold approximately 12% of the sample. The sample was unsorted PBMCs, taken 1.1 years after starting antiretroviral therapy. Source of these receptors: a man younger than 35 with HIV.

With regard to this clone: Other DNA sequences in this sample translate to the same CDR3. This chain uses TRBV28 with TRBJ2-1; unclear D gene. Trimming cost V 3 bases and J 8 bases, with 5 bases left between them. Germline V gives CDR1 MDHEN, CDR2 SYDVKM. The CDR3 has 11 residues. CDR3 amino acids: CASSFLDEQFF. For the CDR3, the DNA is TGTGCCAGCAGTTTCCTGGATGAGCAGTTCTTC.

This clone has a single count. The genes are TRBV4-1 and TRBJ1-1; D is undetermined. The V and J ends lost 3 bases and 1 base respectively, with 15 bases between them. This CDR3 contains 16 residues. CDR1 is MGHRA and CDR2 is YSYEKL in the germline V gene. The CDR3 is CASSQALWPANTEAFF. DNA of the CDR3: TGCGCCAGCAGCCAGGCCTTGTGGCCAGCGAACACTGAAGCTTTCTTT.

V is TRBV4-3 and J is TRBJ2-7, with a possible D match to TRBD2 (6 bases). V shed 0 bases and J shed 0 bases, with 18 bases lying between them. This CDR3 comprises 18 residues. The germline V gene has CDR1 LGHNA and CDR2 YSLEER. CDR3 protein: CASSQDWWFGGISYEQYF. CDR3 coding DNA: TGCGCCAGCAGCCAAGACTGGTGGTTTGGCGGGATCTCCTACGAGCAGTACTTC.

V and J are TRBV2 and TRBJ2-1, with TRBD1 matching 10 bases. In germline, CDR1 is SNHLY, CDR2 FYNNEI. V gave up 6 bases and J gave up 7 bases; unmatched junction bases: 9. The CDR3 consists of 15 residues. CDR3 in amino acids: CASSLGQGPGNEQFF. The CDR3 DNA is TGTGCCAGCAGCCTGGGACAGGGGCCGGGGAATGAGCAGTTCTTC.

CDR3 amino acids: CSVDGTSGSSGTDTQYF. CDR3 nucleotide sequence: TGCAGCGTTGACGGGACTAGCGGGAGCTCTGGCACAGATACGCAGTATTTT. The V call is TRBV29-1, the J call TRBJ2-3; 14 bases align to TRBD2. Unmatched junction bases numbered 6, after V lost 3 bases and J lost 1 base. The CDR3 runs to 17 residues. Looked up from germline, CDR1 is SQVTM and CDR2 is ANQGSEA.

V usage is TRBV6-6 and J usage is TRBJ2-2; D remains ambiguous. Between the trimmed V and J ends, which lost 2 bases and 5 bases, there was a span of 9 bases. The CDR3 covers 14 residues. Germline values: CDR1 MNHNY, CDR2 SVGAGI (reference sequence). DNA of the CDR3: TGTGCCAGCAGTTACGGGGTGGGGACCGGGGAGCTGTTTTTT. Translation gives CASSYGVGTGELFF.

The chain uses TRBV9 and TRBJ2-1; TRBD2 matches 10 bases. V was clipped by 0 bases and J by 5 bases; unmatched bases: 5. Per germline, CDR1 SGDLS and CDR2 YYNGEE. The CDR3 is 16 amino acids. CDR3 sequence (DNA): TGTGCCAGCAGCGTAGGGGGGAGCGGGAGGGACAATGAGCAGTTCTTC. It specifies CASSVGGSGRDNEQFF.

The CDR3 sequence: CASSLGGGATYEQYF. The CDR3 nucleotides are TGTGCCAGCAGTCTAGGCGGGGGAGCTACCTACGAGCAGTACTTC. The genes are TRBV11-2 and TRBJ2-7, with 7 bases matching TRBD2. CDR1 is SGHAT and CDR2 is FQNNGV in the germline V gene. Trimming at V came to 6 bases and at J to 2 bases, leaving 10 bases not matched to a gene. The CDR3 consists of 15 residues.

The chain's CDR3 is CASGLAGGETQYF. The CDR3 DNA is TGTGCCAGCGGACTAGCGGGCGGGGAGACCCAGTACTTC. This chain links TRBV6-1 with TRBJ2-5; 11 bases line up with TRBD2. This CDR3 comprises 13 residues. The V gene end was trimmed by 8 bases and the J gene end by 5 bases; junction bases not matched to a gene: 4. In germline, CDR1 is MNHNS, CDR2 SASEGT.

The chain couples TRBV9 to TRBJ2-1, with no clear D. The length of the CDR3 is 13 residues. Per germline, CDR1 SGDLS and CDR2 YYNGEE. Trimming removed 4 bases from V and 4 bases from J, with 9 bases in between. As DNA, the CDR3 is TGTGCCAGCAGCCCCCCAGGTTACAATGAGCAGTTCTTC. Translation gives CASSPPGYNEQFF.

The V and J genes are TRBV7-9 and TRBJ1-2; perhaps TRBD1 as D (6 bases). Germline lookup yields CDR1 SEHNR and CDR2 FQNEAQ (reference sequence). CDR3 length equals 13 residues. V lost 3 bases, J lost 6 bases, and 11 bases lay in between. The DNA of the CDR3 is TGTGCCAGCAGCTTTATGGGGGACAATGGCTACACCTTC. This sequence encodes CASSFMGDNGYTF.

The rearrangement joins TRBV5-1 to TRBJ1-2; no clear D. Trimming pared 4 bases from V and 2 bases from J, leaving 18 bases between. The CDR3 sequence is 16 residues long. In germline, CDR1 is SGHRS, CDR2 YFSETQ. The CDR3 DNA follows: TGCGCCAGCAGCCCCAGTTGGGCAGGCGAGAACTATGGCTACACCTTC. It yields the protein CASSPSWAGENYGYTF.

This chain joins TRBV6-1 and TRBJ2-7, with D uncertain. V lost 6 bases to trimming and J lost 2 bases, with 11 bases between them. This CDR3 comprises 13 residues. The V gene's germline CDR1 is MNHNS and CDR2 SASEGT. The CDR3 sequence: CASRLSLAYEQYF. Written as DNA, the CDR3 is TGTGCCAGCAGATTAAGCCTAGCCTACGAGCAGTACTTC.

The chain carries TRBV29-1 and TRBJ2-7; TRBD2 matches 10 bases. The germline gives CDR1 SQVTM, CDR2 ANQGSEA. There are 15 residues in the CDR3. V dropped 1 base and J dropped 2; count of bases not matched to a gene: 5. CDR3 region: CSVEVALAGAYEQYF. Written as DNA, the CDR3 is TGCAGCGTTGAAGTCGCCCTAGCGGGAGCCTACGAGCAGTACTTC.

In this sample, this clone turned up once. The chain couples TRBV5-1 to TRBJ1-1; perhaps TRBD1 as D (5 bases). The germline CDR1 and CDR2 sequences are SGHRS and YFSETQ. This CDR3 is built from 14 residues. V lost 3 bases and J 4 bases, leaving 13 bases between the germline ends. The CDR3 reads CASSSADSLTEAFF. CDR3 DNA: TGCGCCAGCAGCTCCGCCGACAGCCTCACTGAAGCTTTCTTT. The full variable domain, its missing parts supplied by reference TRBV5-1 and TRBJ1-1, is KAGVTQTPRYLIKTRGQQVTLSCSPISGHRSVSWYQQTPGQGLQFLFEYFSETQRNKGNFPGRFSGRQFSNSRSEMNVSTLELGDSALYLCASSSADSLTEAFFGQGTRLTVV.

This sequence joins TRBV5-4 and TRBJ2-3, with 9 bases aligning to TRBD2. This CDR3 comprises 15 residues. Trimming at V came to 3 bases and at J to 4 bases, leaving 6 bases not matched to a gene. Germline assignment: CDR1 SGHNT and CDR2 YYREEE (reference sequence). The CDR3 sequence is CASSYSGGGSDTQYF. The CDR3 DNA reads TGTGCCAGCAGCTATAGCGGGGGCGGCTCAGATACGCAGTATTTT.

This CDR3 is CASSYPTSGYYNEQFF. The CDR3 DNA is TGTGCCAGCAGTTACCCGACTAGCGGTTACTACAATGAGCAGTTCTTC. The J gene is TRBJ2-1, the V gene TRBV2; 9 nucleotides line up with TRBD2. The germline V gene has CDR1 SNHLY and CDR2 FYNNEI. The CDR3 sequence is 16 residues long. Losses at the gene ends were 5 bases for V and 3 bases for J; bases not matched to a gene: 8. The full variable domain, its missing parts supplied by reference TRBV2 and TRBJ2-1, is EPEVTQTPSHQVTQMGQEVILRCVPISNHLYFYWYRQILGQKVEFLVSFYNNEISEKSEIFDDQFSVERPDGSNFTLKIRSTKLEDSAMYFCASSYPTSGYYNEQFFGPGTRLTVL.

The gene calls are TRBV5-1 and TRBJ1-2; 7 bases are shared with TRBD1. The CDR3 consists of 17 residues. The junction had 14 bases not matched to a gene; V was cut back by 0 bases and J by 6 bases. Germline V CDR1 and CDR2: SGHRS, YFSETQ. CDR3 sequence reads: CASSLAATGNVGDGYTF. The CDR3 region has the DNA TGCGCCAGCAGCTTGGCGGCGACAGGGAATGTCGGGGATGGCTACACCTTC.

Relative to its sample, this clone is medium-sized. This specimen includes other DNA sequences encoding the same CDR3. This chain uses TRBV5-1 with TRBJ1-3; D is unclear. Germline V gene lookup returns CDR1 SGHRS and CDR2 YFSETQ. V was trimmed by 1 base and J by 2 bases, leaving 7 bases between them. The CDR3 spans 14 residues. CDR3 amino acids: CASSLSGTGNTIYF. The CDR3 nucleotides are TGCGCCAGCAGCTTGTCGGGGACTGGAAACACCATATATTTT.